This TCR beta chain appears in the sequencing data of a study of blood T cell repertoires in COVID-19. The V end was cut by 6 bases, the J end by 4 bases, with 23 bases between. The CDR3 is 18 amino acids. Germline V gene lookup returns CDR1 KGHDR and CDR2 SFDVKD. In the original processing: How many nucleated cells were present was estimated from reference gene primer amplification. Sequencing was performed with immunoSEQ multiplex PCR; in TCRdb, only in-frame clones are kept and a portion is missing. From that table come the V and J calls and clone size; the DNA was used to work out D and trimming. The data show roughly 77,000 clones, with 80% seen just once and 4% to 6% held by the top ten.

The genes are TRBV24-1 and TRBJ2-2; possibly TRBD2 for D (6 bases). Sequenced material: peripheral blood. This clonotype originated in a woman aged 70-85 years with acute or convalescent COVID-19. The CDR3 loop reads CATSTPRLEGWGTGELFF. The CDR3 DNA reads as TGTGCCACCAGTACTCCAAGACTAGAGGGGTGGGGCACCGGGGAGCTGTTTTTT.